These T cell receptor beta chains were read from a single sample in a study of shared clonotypes between healthy human individuals. Repertoires were generated with immunoSEQ multiplex PCR, while TCRdb's copy carries only in-frame clones and drops some. This sample carries roughly 760,000 clones, around 72% of them seen once, and the ten largest clones take over 1.5%. The sequenced sample was memory CD4+ T cells sorted from blood. All receptors derive from a woman aged 25 to 39 in good health. The conserved cysteine and the conserved F or W are not part of the CDR3 here.

cdr3_aa	v_call	j_call
SSLSSDTQY	TRBV29-1	TRBJ2-3
ASSPDRGNQPQH	TRBV5-4	TRBJ1-5
ASRGAVTGELF	TRBV27	TRBJ2-2
ASSLESVGNTIY	TRBV5-1	TRBJ1-3
ASFFYGYT	TRBV19	TRBJ1-2
ASSWKTDIAGSYEQY	TRBV11-1	TRBJ2-7
ASSISQVSQH	TRBV19	TRBJ1-5
ASHLRPGRNTGELF	TRBV21-1	TRBJ2-2
ASSLYASGTTYNEQF	TRBV5-1	TRBJ2-1
ASSRDGLVGANVLT	TRBV5-6	TRBJ2-6
ASSPGRREQY	TRBV18	TRBJ2-7
ASSILITASGNTIY	TRBV19	TRBJ1-3
ASAVGFVTGELF	TRBV27	TRBJ2-2
ASSQGLAEETQY	TRBV7-2	TRBJ2-5
ASSPRGPDTQY	TRBV7-9	TRBJ2-3
ASSQLQGAHTEAF	TRBV6-5	TRBJ1-1
ASSRADTAPADTQY	TRBV4-2	TRBJ2-3
SADTDTQY	TRBV20-1	TRBJ2-3
ASSFRQGRETYEQY	TRBV7-8	TRBJ2-7
ATSRDEGTPAEAF	TRBV15	TRBJ1-1
ASTGKRSSEAF	TRBV6-5	TRBJ1-1
ASRDPAGDRETQY	TRBV5-1	TRBJ2-5
ASSEQPSSYNEQF	TRBV6-1	TRBJ2-1
AWSVITLYNEQF	TRBV30	TRBJ2-1
ASSLRRGAGEKLF	TRBV7-8	TRBJ1-4
ASRPSGNTEAF	TRBV6-5	TRBJ1-1
ASAQRANSYEQY	TRBV2	TRBJ2-7
ASSLQGRSYNEQF	TRBV5-8	TRBJ2-1
ASSFPSRDRGPSNYGYT	TRBV5-8	TRBJ1-2
ASSENGANYGYT	TRBV6-1	TRBJ1-2
TSSQAAGRSYSPVGYEQY	TRBV1	-
ASSLIAGKNIQY	TRBV7-9	TRBJ2-4
ASSFQGALGYT	TRBV5-1	TRBJ1-2
ASESRGEEKLF	TRBV6-1	TRBJ1-4
ASSSQAGQY	TRBV27	TRBJ2-7